Below are 28 T cell receptor beta chains sequenced from a single sample in a study of cytomegalovirus exposure and HLA in healthy donors. PCR used 60 Vbeta primers and 13 Jbeta primers. The method was immunoSEQ multiplex PCR; TCRdb's version includes in-frame clones alone and lacks a portion of them. The data show roughly 170,000 clones, about three quarters seen once. Sequenced material: PBMCs. These TCRs come from a woman in her twenties or thirties in good health and CMV-seropositive.

This rearrangement joins TRBV5-6 to TRBJ1-5; tentative D call: TRBD1 (6 bases). This CDR3 region has 13 residues. V lost 0 bases and J lost 8, with 9 bases in between. Germline assignment: CDR1 SGHDT and CDR2 YYEEEE. This CDR3 is CASSLGTVEPQHF. CDR3 coding DNA: TGTGCCAGCAGCTTGGGGACAGTCGAGCCCCAGCATTTT. The whole variable domain, filled in from reference TRBV5-6 and TRBJ1-5, reads DAGVTQSPTHLIKTRGQQVTLRCSPKSGHDTVSWYQQALGQGPQFIFQYYEEEERQRGNFPDRFSGHQFPNYSSELNVNALLLGDSALYLCASSLGTVEPQHFGDGTRLSIL.

The rearrangement links TRBV5-1 to TRBJ2-1; TRBD2 matches 8 bases. Germline V lookup: CDR1 SGHRS, CDR2 YFSETQ. Trimming cost V 0 bases and J 7 bases; bases outside gene matches: 6. CDR3 length: 15 amino acids. CDR3 protein: CASSLDTSGWNEQFF. The CDR3 nucleotides read TGCGCCAGCAGCTTGGATACTAGCGGATGGAATGAGCAGTTCTTC. The full variable domain, with the rest looked up from reference TRBV5-1 and TRBJ2-1, is KAGVTQTPRYLIKTRGQQVTLSCSPISGHRSVSWYQQTPGQGLQFLFEYFSETQRNKGNFPGRFSGRQFSNSRSEMNVSTLELGDSALYLCASSLDTSGWNEQFFGPGTRLTVL.

This chain uses TRBV27 with TRBJ1-2; weak D call: TRBD1 (5 bases). Per germline, CDR1 MNHEY and CDR2 SMNVEV (reference sequence). This CDR3 has 14 amino acids. V lost 0 bases to trimming and J lost 0 bases, with 5 bases between them. Here the CDR3 reads CASSLSRANYGYTF. DNA of the CDR3: TGTGCCAGCAGTTTATCCAGGGCTAACTATGGCTACACCTTC.

The CDR3 region has the DNA TGTGCCAGCTCAGCAATACAGACTATGAACACTGAAGCTTTCTTT. It codes for CASSAIQTMNTEAFF. The J gene is TRBJ1-1, the V gene TRBV18, with D uncertain. From germline, CDR1 is KGHSH and CDR2 LQKENI. Trimming removed 5 bases at V and 0 bases at J, with 13 bases between. The CDR3 totals 15 residues.

In this sample, this clone turned up once. This sequence joins TRBV27 and TRBJ2-7; TRBD2 agrees at 9 bases. There are 17 residues in the CDR3. Germline assignment: CDR1 MNHEY and CDR2 SMNVEV (reference sequence). Trimming at V came to 7 bases and at J to 2 bases, leaving 15 bases not matched to a gene. Here the CDR3 reads CASTLVNFGGRAYEQYF. The CDR3 region has the DNA TGTGCCAGCACCCTCGTAAATTTCGGCGGGAGGGCCTACGAGCAGTACTTC.

The sample holds one count of this clone. The chain joins TRBV30 to TRBJ1-2; perhaps TRBD1 as D (6 bases). CDR3 length: 13 amino acids. From germline, CDR1 is GTSNPN and CDR2 SVGIG (reference sequence). The V end was cut by 2 bases, the J end by 7 bases, with 14 bases between. CDR3 bases: TGTGCCTGGAGTCCGGGGGGGCAGGGTGGCTACACCTTC. As protein: CAWSPGGQGGYTF.

This chain joins TRBV11-2 and TRBJ1-5; D unresolved. Germline CDR1 reads SGHAT; CDR2 reads FQNNGV. V lost 4 bases, J lost 7 bases, and 11 bases lay in between. This CDR3 is 13 amino acids long. The CDR3 spells CASSSQMQQPQHF. The CDR3, as DNA: TGTGCCAGCAGCTCCCAGATGCAACAGCCCCAGCATTTT.

V is TRBV7-9 and J is TRBJ1-1; perhaps TRBD1 as D (5 bases). Germline V CDR1 and CDR2: SEHNR, FQNEAQ (reference sequence). The CDR3 is 14 residues long. Trimming pared 5 bases from V and 4 bases from J, leaving 14 bases between. The DNA of the CDR3 is TGTGCCAGCAGCCTAGAAGGGGTGGGCACTGAAGCTTTCTTT. It translates to CASSLEGVGTEAFF. The full variable domain, completed using reference TRBV7-9 and TRBJ1-1, is DTGVSQNPRHKITKRGQNVTFRCDPISEHNRLYWYRQTLGQGPEFLTYFQNEAQLEKSRLLSDRFSAERPKGSFSTLEIQRTEQGDSAMYLCASSLEGVGTEAFFGQGTRLTVV.

The rearrangement links TRBV6-5 to TRBJ2-1, with a weak D call TRBD1 (5 bases). The CDR3 runs 14 residues. Germline values: CDR1 MNHEY, CDR2 SVGAGI. With 6 bases removed from V and 8 bases from J, the gap between germline ends came to 17 bases. The CDR3 protein is CASRTRPQGHEQFF. The CDR3 coding sequence is TGTGCCAGCAGAACTCGCCCCCAGGGTCATGAGCAGTTCTTC.

This chain links TRBV29-1 with TRBJ2-3; TRBD2 is a possible D gene (6 bases). This CDR3 has 13 residues. Trimming removed 6 bases at V and 2 bases at J, with 12 bases between. Germline values: CDR1 SQVTM, CDR2 ANQGSEA. DNA of the CDR3: TGCAGCGTCGGGACTGTTATCACAGATACGCAGTATTTT. Translating gives CSVGTVITDTQYF.

The V gene is TRBV7-9, the J gene TRBJ1-1; TRBD1 matches at 11 bases. Germline V gives CDR1 SEHNR, CDR2 FQNEAQ (reference sequence). The length of the CDR3 is 14 residues. V gave up 8 bases and J gave up 4 bases; unmatched junction bases: 6. CDR3 sequence reads: CASARDRGGTEAFF. CDR3 in DNA: TGTGCCAGCGCGCGGGACAGGGGGGGCACTGAAGCTTTCTTT.

The rearrangement joins TRBV5-1 to TRBJ1-2, with 7 nucleotides matching TRBD1. V was pared by 2 bases and J by 6 bases, with 4 bases of the junction left unmatched. CDR3 length: 13 residues. Germline CDR1 SGHRS, CDR2 YFSETQ. The CDR3 reads CASSFDREDGYTF. The CDR3 DNA follows: TGCGCCAGCAGCTTCGACAGGGAGGATGGCTACACCTTC.

CDR3 region: CASSFTGVLTDTQYF. For the CDR3, the DNA is TGCGCCAGCAGTTTCACGGGAGTTTTGACAGATACGCAGTATTTT. This chain uses TRBV4-3 with TRBJ2-3; weak D call: TRBD2 (6 bases). CDR1 is LGHNA, CDR2 YSLEER, per germline. The V end was cut by 6 bases, the J end by 3 bases, with 16 bases between. This CDR3 is built from 15 residues.

This chain uses TRBV25-1 with TRBJ2-5, with D perhaps TRBD1 (5 bases). The V gene's germline CDR1 is MGHDK and CDR2 SYGVNS. This CDR3 spans 14 amino acids. Deletions cut 1 base from V and 7 bases from J, with 13 bases between. The CDR3 region is CASSELGVPVTQYF. DNA for the CDR3: TGTGCCAGCAGTGAATTAGGGGTCCCAGTGACCCAGTACTTC.

J is TRBJ1-2 and V is TRBV10-3; D gene ambiguous. V lost 2 bases to trimming and J lost 0 bases, with 13 bases between them. The V gene's germline CDR1 is ENHRY and CDR2 SYGVKD. CDR3 length equals 16 residues. The CDR3, as DNA: TGTGCCATCAGTGAGGTGCAGGCCCTTGCTAACTATGGCTACACCTTC. It is translated as CAISEVQALANYGYTF.

V is TRBV19 and J is TRBJ2-1; 9 bases agree with TRBD2. The CDR3 covers 17 residues. J lost 4 bases, V lost 7 bases, and 14 bases had no gene match. Germline lookup yields CDR1 LNHDA and CDR2 SQIVND (reference sequence). The CDR3 is CASTIGGRLAEYNEQFF. Here the CDR3 DNA reads TGTGCCAGTACCATAGGGGGGAGACTAGCGGAGTACAATGAGCAGTTCTTC.

V usage is TRBV9 and J usage is TRBJ2-5; 9 bases fit TRBD2. Trimming removed 0 bases from V and 1 base from J; junction bases left unmatched: 7. Germline-derived CDR1 and CDR2 are SGDLS and YYNGEE. This CDR3 region has 17 residues. CDR3 sequence: CASSVGLAGNRQETQYF. The CDR3 DNA reads TGTGCCAGCAGCGTAGGTCTAGCGGGAAACCGCCAAGAGACCCAGTACTTC.

This sequence joins TRBV6-1 and TRBJ2-7; maybe TRBD2 (6 bases). V was shortened by 7 bases and J by 6 bases, with 19 bases between the two germline ends. In germline, CDR1 is MNHNS, CDR2 SASEGT. The CDR3 spans 14 residues. DNA of the CDR3: TGTGCCAGCATTTCCAATATGGGGGGAGGCGAGCAGTACTTC. Its protein product is CASISNMGGGEQYF.

The rearrangement uses TRBV6-6 and TRBJ2-2; D is possibly TRBD2 (5 bases). Germline V gene sequence: CDR1 MNHNY, CDR2 SVGAGI (reference sequence). The CDR3 runs to 14 residues. V was trimmed by 5 bases and J by 7 bases, leaving 14 bases between them. CDR3 sequence reads: CASSRLPGIGELFF. The CDR3 DNA reads TGTGCCAGCAGTCGTCTACCCGGGATCGGGGAGCTGTTTTTT.

The rearrangement joins TRBV19 to TRBJ2-4, with TRBD2 matching over 10 bases. V trimming: 3 bases; J trimming: 5 bases; junction bases outside the gene matches: 4. Germline-derived CDR1 and CDR2 are LNHDA and SQIVND (reference sequence). The CDR3 is 15 residues long. CDR3 region: CASSIRLAGENIQYF. CDR3 coding DNA: TGTGCCAGTAGTATTCGCCTAGCGGGAGAAAACATTCAGTACTTC.

V usage is TRBV28 and J usage is TRBJ2-5, with D perhaps matching TRBD2 (5 bases). The CDR3 sequence is 14 residues long. The V gene's germline CDR1 is MDHEN and CDR2 SYDVKM. V was pared by 7 bases and J by 1 base, with 13 bases between. CDR3 in DNA: TGTGCCAGCAAAGGCAGACGGGGCCAAGAGACCCAGTACTTC. This sequence encodes CASKGRRGQETQYF. The whole variable domain, filled in from reference TRBV28 and TRBJ2-5, reads DVKVTQSSRYLVKRTGEKVFLECVQDMDHENMFWYRQDPGLGLRLIYFSYDVKMKEKGDIPEGYSVSREKKERFSLILESASTNQTSMYLCASKGRRGQETQYFGPGTRLLVL.

The chain combines TRBV28 with TRBJ2-2; 10 positions match TRBD2. Germline CDR1 is MDHEN and CDR2 is SYDVKM. This CDR3 is 17 amino acids long. V was pared by 5 bases and J by 1 base, with 7 bases of the junction left unmatched. The CDR3 reads CASSPWTSGMNTGELFF. The CDR3 coding sequence is TGTGCCAGCAGTCCTTGGACTAGCGGAATGAACACCGGGGAGCTGTTTTTT.

The chain is built from TRBV5-1 and TRBJ1-1; a weak D match, TRBD1 (5 bases). The V end was cut by 3 bases, the J end by 3 bases, with 18 bases between. The CDR3 runs 16 residues. Looked up from germline, CDR1 is SGHRS and CDR2 is YFSETQ. CDR3 protein: CASSSAWVGADTEAFF. The CDR3 DNA reads as TGCGCCAGCAGCTCCGCTTGGGTAGGGGCGGACACTGAAGCTTTCTTT.

V and J are TRBV2 and TRBJ2-7, with TRBD2 matching over 12 bases. V trimming: 3 bases; J trimming: 1 base; junction bases outside the gene matches: 10. CDR3 size: 18 residues. Germline CDR1 and CDR2: SNHLY and FYNNEI. The CDR3 DNA follows: TGTGCCAGCAGTGATGGACTAGCGGGGCCCCTGTCTTCCTACGAGCAGTACTTC. It translates to CASSDGLAGPLSSYEQYF.

The chain carries TRBV6-5 and TRBJ2-7, with TRBD2 matching over 10 bases. CDR3 length: 14 amino acids. J was trimmed by 9 bases and V by 6 bases; bases with no gene match: 11. Germline V gene sequence: CDR1 MNHEY, CDR2 SVGAGI. DNA for the CDR3: TGTGCCAGCAGCACGAGCGGGAGGGCCAACGGGCAGTACTTC. Translating it yields CASSTSGRANGQYF.

The rearrangement joins TRBV7-2 to TRBJ1-2; 7 nucleotides agree with TRBD1. This CDR3 spans 14 amino acids. In germline, CDR1 is SGHTA, CDR2 FQGNSA. After removal of 5 bases from V and 8 bases from J, the junction contained 11 bases not matched to a gene. CDR3 DNA: TGTGCCAGCAGCGAAAGTACAGGGGCGGGGGGCTACACCTTC. Protein: CASSESTGAGGYTF.

This sequence joins TRBV19 and TRBJ1-3, with D perhaps TRBD1 (5 bases). The CDR3 loop spans 20 amino acids. V lost 2 bases to trimming and J lost 4 bases, with 27 bases between them. Germline assignment: CDR1 LNHDA and CDR2 SQIVND (reference sequence). The CDR3 DNA reads TGTGCCAGTAGTATACCACCGGGACTGGAGACTCTTGTTGTCGGAAACACCATATATTTT. It specifies CASSIPPGLETLVVGNTIYF.

The V and J genes are TRBV6-1 and TRBJ1-5; 8 bases match TRBD1. CDR3 length: 15 residues. The V segment lost 6 bases and the J segment 7 bases; nucleotides outside the gene matches: 11. The germline gives CDR1 MNHNS, CDR2 SASEGT. DNA for the CDR3: TGTGCCAGCAGGGGGACAGGCCGCCCGAGGCAGCCCCAGCATTTT. This gives the protein CASRGTGRPRQPQHF.